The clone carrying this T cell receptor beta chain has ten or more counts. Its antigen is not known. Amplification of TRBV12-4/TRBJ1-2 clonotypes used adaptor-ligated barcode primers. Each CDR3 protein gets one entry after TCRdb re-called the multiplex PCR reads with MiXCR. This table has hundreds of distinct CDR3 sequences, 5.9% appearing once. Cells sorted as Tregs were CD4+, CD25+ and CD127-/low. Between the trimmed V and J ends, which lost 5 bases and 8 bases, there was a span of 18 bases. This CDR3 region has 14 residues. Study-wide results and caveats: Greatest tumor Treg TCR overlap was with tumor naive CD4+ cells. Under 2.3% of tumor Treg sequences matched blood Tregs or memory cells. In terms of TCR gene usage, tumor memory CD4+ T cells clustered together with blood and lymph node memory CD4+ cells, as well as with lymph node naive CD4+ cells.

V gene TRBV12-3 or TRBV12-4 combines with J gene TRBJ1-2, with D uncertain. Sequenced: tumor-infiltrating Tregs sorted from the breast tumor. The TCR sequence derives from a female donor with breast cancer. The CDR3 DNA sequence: TGTGCCAGCAGTATCCGGCGGAGTCTGATCGGCTACACCTTC. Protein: CASSIRRSLIGYTF.